A selection of T cell receptor beta chains follows, all from one sample in a study of vaccination effects on CD4 cells after COVID-19. These receptors have no known antigen. Generated by immunoSEQ multiplex PCR, the TCRdb table keeps only in-frame clones and is missing some. The repertoire has about 52,000 clones, roughly 79% of them found once; the top ten carry around 5.5%. This material consisted of CD4+ T cells from PBMCs cultured with HCoV-OC43 spike peptides, taken before COVID-19 vaccination. All receptors derive from a human donor who received a COVID-19 vaccine. Each CDR3 is given with its conserved first and last residue. Only some rows state a clone size, as once, few, many or a class for expanded clones.

V	size	J	CDR3
TRBV6-5	NA	TRBJ1-4	CASSNIGPGNEKLFF
TRBV12-1	NA	TRBJ1-5	CANSSGGPLSQHF
TRBV6-5	NA	TRBJ1-5	CASSPRAKMNQPQHF
TRBV25-1	NA	TRBJ2-3	CASSELLGDGGTQYF
TRBV18	NA	TRBJ2-1	CASSPPSSGPAYNEQFF
TRBV7-2	NA	TRBJ2-1	CASSLSGGGHNEQFF
TRBV6-5	NA	TRBJ2-1	CASKTSGENEQFF
TRBV4-2	few	TRBJ1-2	CASSQETNRGTYGYTF
TRBV19	few	TRBJ2-1	CASSITGVSYNEQFF
TRBV3-1/TRBV3-2	NA	TRBJ2-3	CASSPFIGGAMTDTQYF
TRBV9	NA	TRBJ2-6	CASSSRLAGGLLLGANVLTF
TRBV10-1	NA	TRBJ2-2	CASSELGRVPNTGELFF
TRBV11-2	NA	TRBJ2-1	CASSNVGGNEQFF
TRBV5-1	NA	TRBJ1-1	CASSRMYRGYTEAFF
TRBV30	once	TRBJ1-4	CAWSWDRGGEKLFF
TRBV24-1	NA	TRBJ1-6	CATSASGHDSPLHF
TRBV4-1	NA	TRBJ1-1	CASSQDGSLERRGNTEAFF
TRBV18	NA	TRBJ2-5	CASSPPSGGQETQYF
TRBV5-6	few	TRBJ2-6	CASSFTGANVLTF
TRBV2	NA	TRBJ2-1	CASSVKRKSYNEQFF
TRBV30	NA	TRBJ1-4	CAWGTGATNEKLFF
TRBV12-3/TRBV12-4	NA	TRBJ2-4	CASRASGGPHSF
TRBV27	NA	TRBJ2-3	CASIRGGGRTDTQYF
TRBV2	NA	TRBJ1-2	CASSDRVNYGYTF
TRBV9	NA	TRBJ2-1	CASSGIYNEQFF
TRBV2	NA	TRBJ2-3	CASQGWTDTQYF
TRBV9	once	TRBJ2-3	CASSDPGLALGDTQYF
TRBV10-1	NA	TRBJ2-3	CASSVQGTTDTQYF
TRBV7-3	NA	TRBJ1-1	CASSLTFMSEAFF
TRBV6-6	few	TRBJ1-6	CASSYRRDNSPLHF
TRBV4-2	NA	TRBJ1-2	CASSQDNSLLNYGYTF
TRBV5-6	NA	TRBJ2-3	CASSSDRESTDTQYF
TRBV7-2	NA	TRBJ1-1	CASSLDVRRTEAFF
TRBV30	few	TRBJ1-2	CAWRGRAAPSYGYTF
TRBV24-1	NA	TRBJ1-4	CATSDPREDQGSEKLFF
TRBV27	NA	TRBJ2-2	CASSSLEQGDVGELFF
TRBV4-1	few	TRBJ1-2	CASSKLGAGGYTF
TRBV18	once	TRBJ1-5	CASSPGTDQPQHF
TRBV28	NA	TRBJ1-6	CASSSIPSGYNSPLHF
TRBV2	NA	TRBJ1-5	CASSDSAGGVQPQHF
TRBV19	NA	TRBJ2-1	CASSTTLAGGPDEQFF
TRBV24-1	NA	TRBJ2-5	CATSDPTGRQETQYF